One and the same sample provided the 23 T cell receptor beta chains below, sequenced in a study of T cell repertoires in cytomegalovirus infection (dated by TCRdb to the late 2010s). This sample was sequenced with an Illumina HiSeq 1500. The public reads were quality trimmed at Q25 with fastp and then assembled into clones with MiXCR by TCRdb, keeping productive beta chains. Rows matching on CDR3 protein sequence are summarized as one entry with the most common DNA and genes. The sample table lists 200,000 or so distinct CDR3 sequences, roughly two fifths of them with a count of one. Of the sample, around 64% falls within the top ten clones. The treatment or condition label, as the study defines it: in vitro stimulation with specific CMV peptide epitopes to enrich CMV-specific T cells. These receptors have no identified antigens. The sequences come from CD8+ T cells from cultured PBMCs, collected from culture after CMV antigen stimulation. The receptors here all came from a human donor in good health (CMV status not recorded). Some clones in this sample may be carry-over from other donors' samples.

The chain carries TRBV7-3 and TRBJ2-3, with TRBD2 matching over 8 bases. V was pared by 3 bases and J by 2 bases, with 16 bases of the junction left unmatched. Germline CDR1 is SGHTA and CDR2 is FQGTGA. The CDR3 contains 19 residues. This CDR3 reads CASSFHTGTRVSPTDTQYF. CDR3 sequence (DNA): TGTGCCAGCAGCTTCCATACCGGGACTAGGGTTTCCCCCACAGATACGCAGTATTTT.

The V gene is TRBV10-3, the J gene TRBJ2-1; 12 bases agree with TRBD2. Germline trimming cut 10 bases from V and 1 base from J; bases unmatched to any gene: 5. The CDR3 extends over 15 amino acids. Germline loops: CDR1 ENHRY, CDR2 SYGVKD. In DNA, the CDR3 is TGTGCCAGTACTAGCGGGAGGTCTTCCTACAATGAGCAGTTCTTC. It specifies CASTSGRSSYNEQFF.

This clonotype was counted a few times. CDR3 region: CASALRDNEQFF. In DNA, the CDR3 is TGTGCCAGCGCGTTGAGGGACAATGAGCAGTTCTTC. J is TRBJ2-1 and V is TRBV7-6; a weak D match, TRBD2 (5 bases). The V end lost 8 bases, the J end lost 5 bases, and 10 bases lay between the germline ends. The CDR3 is 12 amino acids. Per germline, CDR1 SGHVS and CDR2 FNYEAQ. Full variable domain (missing parts from reference TRBV7-6 and TRBJ2-1): GAGVSQSPRYKVTKRGQDVALRCDPISGHVSLYWYRQALGQGPEFLTYFNYEAQQDKSGLPNDRFSAERPEGSISTLTIQRTEQRDSAMYRCASALRDNEQFFGPGTRLTVL.

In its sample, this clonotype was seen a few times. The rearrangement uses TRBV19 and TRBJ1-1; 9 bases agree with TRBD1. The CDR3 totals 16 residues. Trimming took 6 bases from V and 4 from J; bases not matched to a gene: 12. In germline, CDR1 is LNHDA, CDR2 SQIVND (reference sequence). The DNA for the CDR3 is TGTGCCAGTAGCAATTTCCGGGGACAGGGTGGCACTGAAGCTTTCTTT. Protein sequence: CASSNFRGQGGTEAFF.

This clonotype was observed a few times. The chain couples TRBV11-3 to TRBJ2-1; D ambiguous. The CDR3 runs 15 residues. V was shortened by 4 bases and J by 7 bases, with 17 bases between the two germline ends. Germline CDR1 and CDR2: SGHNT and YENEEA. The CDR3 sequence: CASSSTGRGVNEQFF. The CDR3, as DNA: TGTGCCAGCAGCTCCACGGGCCGCGGTGTTAATGAGCAGTTCTTC.

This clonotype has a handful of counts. In DNA, the CDR3 is TGTGCCAGCAGCCAAAGGACGAGGGGGGAGACCCAGTACTTC. Translating it yields CASSQRTRGETQYF. The chain employs TRBV14 and TRBJ2-5, with D possibly being TRBD1 (6 bases). Trimming removed 2 bases at V and 5 bases at J, with 12 bases between. CDR3 size: 14 residues. Germline loops: CDR1 SGHDN, CDR2 FVKESK.

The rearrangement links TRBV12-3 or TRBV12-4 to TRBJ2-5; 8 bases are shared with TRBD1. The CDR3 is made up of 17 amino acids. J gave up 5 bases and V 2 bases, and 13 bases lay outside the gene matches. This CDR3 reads CASSLSSRDRTEETQYF. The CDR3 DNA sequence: TGTGCCAGCAGTTTAAGTAGCCGGGACAGGACAGAGGAGACCCAGTACTTC.

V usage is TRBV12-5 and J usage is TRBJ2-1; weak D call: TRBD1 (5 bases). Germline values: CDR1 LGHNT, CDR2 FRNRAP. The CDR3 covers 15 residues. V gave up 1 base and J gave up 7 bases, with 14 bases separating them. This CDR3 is CASGLGTTNGNEQFF. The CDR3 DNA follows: TGTGCTAGTGGTTTGGGGACAACCAACGGGAATGAGCAGTTCTTC.

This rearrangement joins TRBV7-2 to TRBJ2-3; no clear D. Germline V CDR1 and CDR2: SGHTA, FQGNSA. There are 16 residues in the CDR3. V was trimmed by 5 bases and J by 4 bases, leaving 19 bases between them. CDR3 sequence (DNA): TGTGCCAGCAGCCAAAGACAATCCAAACCTTCAGATACGCAGTATTTT. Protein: CASSQRQSKPSDTQYF.

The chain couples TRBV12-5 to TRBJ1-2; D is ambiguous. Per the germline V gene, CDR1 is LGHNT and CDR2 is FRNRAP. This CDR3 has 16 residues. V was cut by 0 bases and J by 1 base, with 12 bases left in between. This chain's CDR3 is CASGLVPRDLNYGYTF. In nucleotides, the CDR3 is TGTGCTAGTGGTTTGGTACCTAGGGATCTTAACTATGGCTACACCTTC.

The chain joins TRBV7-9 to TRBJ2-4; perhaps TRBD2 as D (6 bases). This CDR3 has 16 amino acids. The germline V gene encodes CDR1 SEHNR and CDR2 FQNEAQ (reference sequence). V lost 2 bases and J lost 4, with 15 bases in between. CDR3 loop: CASSLPPSSGKNIQYF. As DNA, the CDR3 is TGTGCCAGCAGCTTACCCCCCAGTAGCGGAAAAAACATTCAGTACTTC.

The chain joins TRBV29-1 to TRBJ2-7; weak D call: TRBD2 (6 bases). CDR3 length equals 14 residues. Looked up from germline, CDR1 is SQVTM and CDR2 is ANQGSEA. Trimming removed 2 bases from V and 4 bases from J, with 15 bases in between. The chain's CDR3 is CSVESGEMEYEQYF. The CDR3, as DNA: TGCAGCGTTGAATCGGGAGAAATGGAATACGAGCAGTACTTC.

DNA of the CDR3: TGTGCCAGCAGCCGAGGGTCAAACGCTGGAAACACCATATATTTT. It translates to CASSRGSNAGNTIYF. This rearrangement joins TRBV7-6 to TRBJ1-3; D uncertain. The V end lost 5 bases, the J end lost 2 bases, and 13 bases lay between the germline ends. Germline V CDR1 and CDR2: SGHVS, FNYEAQ. This CDR3 has 15 amino acids.

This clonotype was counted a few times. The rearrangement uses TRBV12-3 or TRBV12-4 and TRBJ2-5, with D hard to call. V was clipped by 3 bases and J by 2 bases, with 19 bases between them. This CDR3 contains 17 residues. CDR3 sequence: CASSFAPGIGEQETQYF. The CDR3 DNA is TGTGCCAGCAGTTTCGCCCCAGGTATCGGAGAGCAAGAGACCCAGTACTTC.

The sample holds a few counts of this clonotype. The CDR3 DNA is TGTGCCAGCAGCTTAGATAGAGGGCCAGATACGCAGTATTTT. This translates into CASSLDRGPDTQYF. The genes are TRBV11-2 and TRBJ2-3, with a possible D match to TRBD2 (5 bases). CDR3 length equals 14 residues. Germline-derived CDR1 and CDR2 are SGHAT and FQNNGV. Trimming cost V 0 bases and J 4 bases, with 8 bases left between them.

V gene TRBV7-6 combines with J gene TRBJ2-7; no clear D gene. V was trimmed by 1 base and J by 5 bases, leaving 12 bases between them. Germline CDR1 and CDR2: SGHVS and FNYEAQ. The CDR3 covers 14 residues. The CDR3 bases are TGTGCCAGCAGCTTAGAGGTGGGCAACCACGAGCAGTACTTC. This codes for CASSLEVGNHEQYF.

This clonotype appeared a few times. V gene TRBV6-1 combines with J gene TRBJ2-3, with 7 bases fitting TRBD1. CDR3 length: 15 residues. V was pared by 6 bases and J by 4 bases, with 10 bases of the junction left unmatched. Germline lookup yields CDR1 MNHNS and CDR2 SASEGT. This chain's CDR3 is CASRKGAEMADTQYF. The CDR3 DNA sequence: TGTGCCAGCAGGAAGGGGGCCGAGATGGCAGATACGCAGTATTTT.

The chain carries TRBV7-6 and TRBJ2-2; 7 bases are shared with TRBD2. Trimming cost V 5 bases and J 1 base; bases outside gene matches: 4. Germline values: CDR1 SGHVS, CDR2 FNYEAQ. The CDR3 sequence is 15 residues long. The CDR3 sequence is CASSRSGLNTGELFF. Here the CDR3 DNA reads TGTGCCAGCAGCCGTAGCGGGCTGAACACCGGGGAGCTGTTTTTT.

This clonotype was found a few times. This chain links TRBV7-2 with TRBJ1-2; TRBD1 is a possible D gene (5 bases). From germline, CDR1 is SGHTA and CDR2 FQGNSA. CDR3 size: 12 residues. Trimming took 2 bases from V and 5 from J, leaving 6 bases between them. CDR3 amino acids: CASSLWGYGYTF. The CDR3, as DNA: TGTGCCAGCAGCTTATGGGGGTATGGCTACACCTTC.

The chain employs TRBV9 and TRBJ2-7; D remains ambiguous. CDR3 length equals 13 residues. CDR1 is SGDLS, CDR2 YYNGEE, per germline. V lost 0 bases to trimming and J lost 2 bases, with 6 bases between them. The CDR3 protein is CASSVDGTYEQYF. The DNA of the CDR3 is TGTGCCAGCAGCGTAGACGGCACCTACGAGCAGTACTTC.

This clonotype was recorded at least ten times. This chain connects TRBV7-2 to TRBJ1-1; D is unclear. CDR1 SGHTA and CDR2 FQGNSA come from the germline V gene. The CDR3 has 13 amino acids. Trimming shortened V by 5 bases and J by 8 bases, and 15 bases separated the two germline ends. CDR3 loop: CASSGRYTPEAFF. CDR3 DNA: TGTGCCAGCAGCGGACGTTACACACCCGAAGCTTTCTTT.

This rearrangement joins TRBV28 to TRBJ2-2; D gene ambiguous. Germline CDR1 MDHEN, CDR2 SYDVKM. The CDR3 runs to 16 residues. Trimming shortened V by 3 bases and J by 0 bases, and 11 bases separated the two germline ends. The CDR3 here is CASSFPPEANTGELFF. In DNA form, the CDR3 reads TGTGCCAGCAGTTTTCCCCCAGAGGCGAACACCGGGGAGCTGTTTTTT.

This CDR3 reads CASSSGERTEAFF. CDR3 nucleotide sequence: TGTGCCAGCAGTTCAGGGGAAAGGACTGAAGCTTTCTTT. The chain employs TRBV12-3 or TRBV12-4 and TRBJ1-1; tentatively, D is TRBD1 (6 bases). This CDR3 is 13 amino acids long. Trimming removed 4 bases from V and 5 bases from J, with 11 bases in between.